Described below is a single TCR beta chain sequence and its context. Antigen unknown. The PCR had 60 Vbeta and 13 Jbeta primers. Sequencing used immunoSEQ multiplex PCR; TCRdb keeps in-frame clones, though not all of them. Of about 120,000 clones in the sample, around four fifths were seen once. From germline, CDR1 is SNHLY and CDR2 FYNNEI. V dropped 6 bases and J dropped 1; count of bases not matched to a gene: 7. There are 16 residues in the CDR3. The sample originates from a study of cytomegalovirus exposure and HLA in healthy donors. Broader study findings: Clonal expansion, a later analysis showed, was greater in HLA-associated TCR beta chains than in equally common others.

Sequencing was done on a sample of PBMCs. This receptor was identified in a man aged 60 to 75 in good health and CMV-seropositive. V is TRBV2 and J is TRBJ2-7, with 12 bases fitting TRBD2. CDR3 sequence reads: CASSATSGGPSYEQYF. The CDR3 DNA follows: TGTGCCAGCAGCGCAACTAGCGGGGGGCCGTCCTACGAGCAGTACTTC.